This T cell receptor (beta chain) was profiled in a study of T cell responses to AZD1222 COVID-19 vaccine. Overall study findings and caveats: Females made up more of the donors, who were largely white British, and clonal diversity may have come out too low.

Note on this clone: What it recognizes is unknown.

Data came from immunoSEQ multiplex PCR; TCRdb stores just in-frame clones and leaves some out. The sample yields approximately 70,000 clones, 75% to 90% seen once. Second-dose timings of about 4 or about 12 weeks were pooled. The CDR3 covers 13 residues. V lost 5 bases to trimming and J lost 7 bases, with 11 bases between them. Germline CDR1 is PRHDT and CDR2 is FYEKMQ (reference sequence). Sequences were derived from peripheral blood, sampled 28 days after the second AZD1222 dose. The gene calls are TRBV13 and TRBJ2-2; D remains ambiguous. This TCR came from an adult who received the AZD1222 COVID-19 vaccine. The CDR3 DNA is TGTGCCAGCAGCCCTGAGTGGAGCGGGGAGCTGTTTTTT. Its translation: CASSPEWSGELFF.